This entry concerns a single T cell receptor (beta chain). These data are taken from a study of T cell responses to AZD1222 COVID-19 vaccine. The CDR3 contains 13 residues. From germline, CDR1 is MDHEN and CDR2 SYDVKM. Trimming stripped 11 bases from V and 0 bases from J, with 13 bases between. Clones were read by immunoSEQ multiplex PCR, and TCRdb kept only the in-frame ones, dropping some. This sample's table has about 140,000 clones. Sequenced sample: peripheral blood. V and J are TRBV28 and TRBJ2-5; a possible D gene is TRBD1 (6 bases). The clonotype originates from an adult in good health. Here the CDR3 reads CAGGSGHQETQYF. CDR3 in DNA: TGTGCCGGGGGCTCGGGACACCAAGAGACCCAGTACTTC.